Listed here are 2 T cell receptor beta chains from one sample, sequenced in a study of shared clonotypes between healthy human individuals. Only in-frame clones appear in the TCRdb table, and some are missing; sequencing was by immunoSEQ multiplex PCR. The profile covers about 1.1 million clones, with 60% to 85% appearing a single time and 0.89% taken by the ten largest. The sequencing sample was made of memory CD4+ T cells from PBMCs. As to subset: CD45RA-negative fraction. These receptors were obtained from a man in his late teens or twenties in good health. Some clones in this sample may be carry-over from other donors' samples.

V and J are TRBV6-1 and TRBJ2-3; TRBD2 matches 8 bases. This CDR3 region has 15 residues. Germline V gene lookup returns CDR1 MNHNS and CDR2 SASEGT. V shed 5 bases, J shed 1 base, and the junction held 5 bases outside the gene matches. CDR3 protein: CASSREGLGTDTQYF. CDR3 bases: TGTGCCAGCAGTCGGGAGGGACTTGGCACAGATACGCAGTATTTT.

Comment on this clone: A read error likely explains this, since a far larger clone differs by one base. Other DNA sequences in the same sample also yield this CDR3. The V gene is TRBV5-4, the J gene TRBJ2-3; D remains unclear. The CDR3 totals 12 residues. Germline assignment: CDR1 SGHNT and CDR2 YYREEE (reference sequence). V was trimmed by 2 bases and J by 2 bases, leaving 3 bases between them. CDR3 sequence: CASSLDTDTQYF. The CDR3 DNA follows: TGTGCCAGCAGCTTAGACACAGATACGCAGTATTTT.